This T cell receptor beta chain was profiled in a study of beta chain features in type 1 diabetes. Study results and caveats: Shortening of TCRB CDR3s, moderate but significant, appeared in all four CD4+ subsets of Type 1 diabetes patients. Within the patient group, naive, central memory and Treg TCRB repertoires appeared more similar to each other than within healthy donors.

This clone was counted only a few times. Its antigen is still unknown. What was sequenced were expressed TCRB transcripts, since all of the isolated RNA had been reverse transcribed. Profiling relied on immunoSEQ multiplex PCR, and the TCRdb table lists in-frame clones only, not all of them. The sample lists about 340,000 clones, 13% occurring once. Sequences were obtained from naive CD4+ T cells from blood. The TCR originated in a woman aged 18-29 years with type 1 diabetes.

The CDR3, as DNA: TGTGCCAGCTCACCGGATACCAGGGTCCTCTATGGCTACACCTTC. Its translation is CASSPDTRVLYGYTF. V and J are TRBV18 and TRBJ1-2; D perhaps matches TRBD1 (5 bases). CDR1 is KGHSH, CDR2 LQKENI, per germline. The CDR3 has 15 amino acids. Trimming took 3 bases from V and 4 from J, leaving 15 bases between them.